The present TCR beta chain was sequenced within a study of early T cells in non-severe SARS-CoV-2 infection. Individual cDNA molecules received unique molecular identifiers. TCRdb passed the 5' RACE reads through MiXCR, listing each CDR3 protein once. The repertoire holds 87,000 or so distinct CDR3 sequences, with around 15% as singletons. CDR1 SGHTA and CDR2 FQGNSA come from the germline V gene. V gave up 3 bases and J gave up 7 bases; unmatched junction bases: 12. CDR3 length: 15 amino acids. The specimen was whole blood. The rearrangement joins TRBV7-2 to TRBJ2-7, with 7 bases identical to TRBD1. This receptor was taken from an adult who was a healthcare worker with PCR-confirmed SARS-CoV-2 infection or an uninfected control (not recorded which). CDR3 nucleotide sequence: TGTGCCAGCAGCTTCGGGACAGTTCAGTCTAGGGAGCAGTACTTC. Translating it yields CASSFGTVQSREQYF.